Below, one T cell receptor (beta chain) is given with its context. Its binding antigen is unknown. No much larger clone exists at a distance of one base, and base qualities are not known. The V end loses 0 bases and the J end loses 7 bases, and a stretch of 19 bases separates them. The CDR3 measures 17 amino acids from cysteine to phenylalanine. The retained sequence is limited to the CDR3, 51 bases, with the frame set at the first base. CDR1 and CDR2 are read off the germline V gene as SGHRS and YFSETQ. This entry comes from a study of CD8 T cells in ankylosing spondylitis (dated by TCRdb to about 2017). About the full investigation: To find TCR variants linked to disease, the study profiled T cell receptor beta repertoires in ankylosing spondylitis patients and healthy donors. The whole study cohort included over a hundred healthy donors and 25 ankylosing spondylitis patients. Peripheral blood samples were taken, and synovial fluid was additionally collected from ankylosing spondylitis patients. What the work shows at the level of the full study, not this receptor alone: According to the report, matched synovial fluid samples from ankylosing spondylitis patients were significantly enriched for the disease-linked clones. A TCR beta motif of roughly 8 highly homologous amino acid variants appeared characteristic of blood from ankylosing spondylitis patients. The disease-linked clones had a CD8+ phenotype and were found at relatively low frequencies in peripheral blood. Some motif variants had previously been reported in the synovial fluid and blood of reactive arthritis patients, which suggests shared mechanisms of disease initiation.

For sequencing, an Illumina HiSeq 2500 was employed. Quantitative 5'-RACE with molecular barcodes was the method used to prepare the TCR beta libraries. The paper's processing steps were these. Disease-linked TCR variants were identified with a new computational method built on a probabilistic model of VDJ rearrangement. TCRdb reprocessed the public reads (quality trimming at Q25 with fastp, clone calling with MiXCR) and kept in-frame beta chains. Rows matching on CDR3 protein sequence are summarized as one entry with the most common DNA and genes. TCRdb assigned the V and J calls; the authors' analysis was not used. This sample has under 150,000 distinct CDR3 sequences in its table, and approximately 13% of those were observed once. The ten largest clones add up to under 3% of the sample.

The chain links TRBV5-1 with TRBJ1-4, with the D segment identity uncertain. The origin of this receptor is a female donor with ankylosing spondylitis or in good health (not recorded which). Sequenced material: blood, either unsorted or a sorted T cell fraction (not recorded which). The CDR3 has the sequence CASSLGSRWGSGEKLFF. The nucleotide sequence is TGCGCCAGCAGCTTGGGTTCCAGGTGGGGTAGCGGTGAAAAACTGTTTTTT.